This T cell receptor (beta chain) was captured by sequencing in a study of Ad26.COV2.S vaccination and SARS-CoV-2 variants. Study in general: In the COV1001 trial, the donor was in the Ad26.COV2.S arm.

The CDR3 consists of 13 residues. V lost 3 bases and J lost 5, with 7 bases in between. Germline V gene data show CDR1 as SGHTA and CDR2 as FQGNSA. Some clones are missing from TCRdb's copy, which holds only in-frame ones; the method was immunoSEQ multiplex PCR. The table has about 390,000 clones, roughly 90% seen once. The treatment is: 15 to 20 received Ad26.COV2.S at low or high dose, single or two shots; about 5 received placebo; per-sample allocation not given. Collection of samples fell on day 63 after the first vaccine or placebo injection. Its platform was an Ad26 vector, and its expressed antigen was Wuhan-strain SARS-CoV-2 spike.

The sample was peripheral blood, taken in a trial of Ad26.COV2.S vaccine versus placebo. The genes are TRBV7-2 and TRBJ2-2; no reliable D call. This sequence was found in a person between 18 and 65 years old who received the Ad26.COV2.S COVID-19 vaccine or a placebo. CDR3 DNA sequence: TGTGCCAGCAGCTTTTCGTTGACCGGGGAGCTGTTTTTT. It yields the protein CASSFSLTGELFF.